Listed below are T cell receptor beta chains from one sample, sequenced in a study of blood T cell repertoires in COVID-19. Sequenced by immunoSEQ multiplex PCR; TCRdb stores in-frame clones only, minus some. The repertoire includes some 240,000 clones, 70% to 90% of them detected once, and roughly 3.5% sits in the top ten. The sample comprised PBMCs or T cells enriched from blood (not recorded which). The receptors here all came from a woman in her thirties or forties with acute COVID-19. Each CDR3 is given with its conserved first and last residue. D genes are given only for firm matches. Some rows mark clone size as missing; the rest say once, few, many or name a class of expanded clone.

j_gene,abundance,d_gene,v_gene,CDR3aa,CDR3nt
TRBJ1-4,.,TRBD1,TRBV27,CASSLDRGREKLFF,TGTGCCAGCAGTTTAGACAGGGGCCGTGAAAAACTGTTTTTT
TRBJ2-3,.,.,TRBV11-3,CASSSPGGNTDTQYF,TGTGCCAGCAGCTCACCCGGGGGTAATACAGATACGCAGTATTTT
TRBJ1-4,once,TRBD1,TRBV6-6,CASSPDREKLFF,TGTGCCAGCAGTCCGGACAGGGAAAAACTGTTTTTT
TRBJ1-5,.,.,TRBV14,CASSHLYRGKGIYSNQPQHF,TGTGCCAGCAGCCACTTATACCGGGGTAAGGGAATATATAGCAATCAGCCCCAGCATTTT
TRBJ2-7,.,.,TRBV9,CASSVVWSVTYEQYF,TGTGCCAGCAGCGTAGTTTGGTCAGTTACCTACGAGCAGTACTTC
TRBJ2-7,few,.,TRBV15,CATSKDTSYEQYF,TGTGCCACCAGCAAGGACACGTCCTACGAGCAGTACTTC
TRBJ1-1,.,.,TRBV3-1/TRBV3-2,CASSRGLDGDTEAFF,TGTGCCAGCAGCCGGGGTCTCGACGGGGACACTGAAGCTTTCTTT
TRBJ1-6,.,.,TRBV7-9,CASSFGGRAYNSPLHF,TGTGCCAGCAGCTTCGGGGGGCGCGCCTATAATTCACCCCTCCACTTT
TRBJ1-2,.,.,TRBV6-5,CASSRTKNYGYTF,TGTGCCAGCAGTAGGACAAAGAACTATGGCTACACCTTC
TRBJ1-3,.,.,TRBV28,CASSLIRRGNTIYF,TGTGCCAGCAGTTTAATCCGTCGTGGAAACACCATATATTTT
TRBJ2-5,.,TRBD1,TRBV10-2,CATRDSMGMETQYF,TGCGCCACCAGGGACAGTATGGGCATGGAGACCCAGTACTTC
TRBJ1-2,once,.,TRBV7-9,CASSTADIKNFGYTF,TGTGCCAGCAGCACTGCAGACATAAAGAATTTTGGCTACACCTTC
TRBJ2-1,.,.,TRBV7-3,CASSFTRDDNEQFF,TGTGCCAGCAGCTTTACTAGAGATGACAATGAGCAGTTCTTC
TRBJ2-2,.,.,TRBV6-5,CASGGGENTGELFF,TGTGCCAGCGGCGGAGGGGAGAACACCGGGGAGCTGTTTTTT
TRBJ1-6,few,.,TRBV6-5,CASSYGGSNSPLHF,TGTGCCAGCAGTTACGGGGGCTCCAATTCACCCCTCCACTTT
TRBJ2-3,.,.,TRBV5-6,CASSRRGPGTDTQYF,TGTGCCAGCAGCCGGCGGGGACCTGGCACAGATACGCAGTATTTT
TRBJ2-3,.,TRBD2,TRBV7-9,CASSLDTGGQYF,TGTGCCAGCAGCTTAGATACGGGAGGGCAGTATTTT
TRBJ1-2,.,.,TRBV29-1,CSVDLGYTF,TGCAGCGTTGACCTTGGCTACACCTTC
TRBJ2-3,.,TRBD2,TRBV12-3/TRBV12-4,CASSGLATDTQYF,TGTGCCAGCAGCGGACTAGCCACAGATACGCAGTATTTT
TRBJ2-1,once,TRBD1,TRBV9,CASSVDPRTGGNYDEQFF,TGTGCCAGCAGCGTAGACCCGCGGACAGGGGGGAACTATGATGAGCAGTTCTTC
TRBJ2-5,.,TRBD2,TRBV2,CASSETSGQETQYF,TGTGCCAGCAGTGAAACTAGCGGCCAAGAGACCCAGTACTTC
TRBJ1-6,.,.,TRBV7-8,CASSHRAGVTYSPLHF,TGTGCCAGCAGCCACAGGGCCGGGGTTACTTATTCACCCCTCCACTTT
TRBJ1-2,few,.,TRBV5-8,CASSLDFGVRGRYGYTF,TGTGCCAGCAGCTTGGATTTTGGGGTCAGGGGACGCTATGGCTACACCTTC
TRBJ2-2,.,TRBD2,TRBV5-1,CASSVTSGSTGELFF,TGCGCCAGCAGCGTAACTAGCGGGAGTACCGGGGAGCTGTTTTTT
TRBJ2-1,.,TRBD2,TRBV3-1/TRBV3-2,CASTGTSGIHNEQFF,TGTGCCAGCACCGGGACTAGCGGGATCCACAATGAGCAGTTCTTC
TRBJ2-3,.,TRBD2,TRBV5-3,CARSNLTSGFTDTQYF,TGTGCCAGAAGCAACCTGACTAGCGGATTCACAGATACGCAGTATTTT
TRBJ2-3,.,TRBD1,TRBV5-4,CASSVPGQGGDTQYF,TGTGCCAGCAGCGTGCCGGGACAGGGGGGAGATACGCAGTATTTT
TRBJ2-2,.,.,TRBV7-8,CASSSQRTGELFF,TGTGCCAGCAGCTCCCAGCGGACCGGGGAGCTGTTTTTT
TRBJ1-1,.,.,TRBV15,CATSRDPAGSGTEAFF,TGTGCCACCAGCAGAGACCCCGCAGGGTCTGGCACTGAAGCTTTCTTT
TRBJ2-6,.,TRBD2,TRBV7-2,CASSPGLAGYSGANVLTF,TGTGCCAGCAGCCCCGGACTAGCGGGGTACTCTGGGGCCAACGTCCTGACTTTC
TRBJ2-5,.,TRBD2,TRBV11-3,CASSLDVTSGIQETQYF,TGTGCCAGCAGCTTAGATGTGACTAGCGGAATCCAAGAGACCCAGTACTTC
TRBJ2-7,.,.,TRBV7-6,CASSLDAGWLGVQYF,TGTGCCAGCAGCTTAGATGCCGGGTGGCTCGGTGTGCAGTACTTC
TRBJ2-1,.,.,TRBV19,CASSFPGTQAEQFF,TGTGCCAGTAGTTTCCCCGGGACTCAAGCTGAGCAGTTCTTC
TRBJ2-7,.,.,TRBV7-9,CASASSSYEQYF,TGTGCCAGTGCCTCGAGTTCCTACGAGCAGTACTTC
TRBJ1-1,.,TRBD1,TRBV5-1,CASSFGQGSEAFF,TGCGCCAGCAGCTTCGGACAGGGGAGTGAAGCTTTCTTT